This TCR beta chain was retrieved from a study of shared clonotypes between healthy human individuals. Researchers divided each subset's genomic DNA evenly across several immunoSEQ plates. The data were produced by immunoSEQ multiplex PCR, yet TCRdb's version contains in-frame clones alone and is incomplete. The sample contains fewer than 700,000 clones, around 77% of which appear only once. Germline V gene lookup returns CDR1 SQVTM and CDR2 ANQGSEA. There are 14 residues in the CDR3. The specimen sequenced was PBMCs. The origin of this receptor is a woman in her thirties or forties in good health. Some clones in this sample may be carry-over from other donors' samples. V usage is TRBV29-1 and J usage is TRBJ2-5; TRBD2 aligns across 7 bases. TRBJ2-7 matches the DNA end more closely, so the J call is doubtful. CDR3 in amino acids: CSVGLGRDYDEQYF. The CDR3 coding sequence is TGCAGCGTTGGCCTAGGCCGGGACTACGACGAGCAGTACTTC.